Listed here is a single TCR beta chain. Its cognate antigen has yet to be identified. Nothing much larger sits one base from this clone, and base qualities are not available. Additional DNA sequences in this sample encode the identical CDR3. This record comes from a study of shared clonotypes between healthy human individuals (TCRdb year 2020). For context, the study as a whole: A couple of women and a few men aged 18 to 49 years were included in the cohort. Between about 0.94 and 8.9 billion PBMCs per donor were obtained by leukapheresis. To increase sequencing depth and limit assay-specific biases, TCR repertoire library preparation and sequencing were carried out by different laboratories using diverse techniques. For each donor, CD4 naive and CD4 memory were each given three plates, CD8 naive was given two plates, and CD8 memory was given one plate. To estimate repertoire size and how much clonotypes are shared between individuals, the study performed deep sequencing of blood TCR repertoires from about five healthy adults. On the study overall, not on this receptor specifically: Sampling was limited to blood, and TCR repertoires in tissue likely differ from TCR repertoires in blood. Naive subsets generally had larger estimated clonotype richness than memory subsets did. The small number of donors limited the genetic and exposure-history diversity represented. Incomplete sequencing was indicated by rarefaction of sorted-subset datasets, despite the large sequencing depth. Sharing across a few donors was observed for about 5% of naive CD4, over 3% of naive CD8, 2% to 2.5% of memory CD4, and about 0.4% of memory CD8 clonotypes. Pairwise subsampling indicated that sequencing depth was expected to affect the degree of clonotype sharing among donors. Clonotypes shared by all four sorted-subset donors showed higher generation probabilities than non-shared clonotypes.

V and J are truncated by 3 bases and 3 bases respectively, leaving an intervening sequence of 3 bases. Reading from cysteine to phenylalanine, the CDR3 counts 11 amino acids. Just CDR3 DNA is preserved here, 33 bases in frame from base 1. CDR1 and CDR2 were assigned from the germline V gene as MNHNS and SASEGT. TCR CDR3 regions were amplified from genomic DNA by multiplex PCR using the deep immunoSEQ assay. Extracted genomic DNA from each cell subset was distributed evenly across all wells of several immunoSEQ 96-well plates, and each plate was treated as a replicate. Each replicate PCR for sorted subsets received around 200 ng genomic DNA, equal to some 32,000 T cell genomes. The purified libraries were quantified using a Qubit 3.0 fluorometer, sized with a Bioanalyzer 2100, and then quantified again using the KAPA Library Quantification kit. Each immunoSEQ 96-well plate was sequenced on its own single-read 150-cycle Illumina NextSeq 550 flow cell. The authors' analysis ran thus. Because only junctional sequences without quality scores were contained in the immunoSEQ output, filtering matching that applied to full-length reads could not be performed. To assign V/J genes and CDR3, sequences were annotated using PyIR, a Python wrapper for IgBLAST v1.9, with IMGT germline references. Any read was removed if the V/J assignment was weak (E-value above 1e-6), the CDR3 was missing, or the read contained stop codons, out-of-frame junctions, or ambiguous translated residues. A V3J clonotype was defined by an identical inferred V gene, J gene, and CDR3 amino acid sequence. Percentage overlap between repertoires was calculated by dividing the number of shared unique clonotypes by the size of the smaller repertoire. Three approaches were used to assess repertoire richness: RTK rarefaction, the Chao1 estimator, and Recon v2.1 estimates of unobserved clonotypes. OLGA was used to compute generation probabilities for all TCRbeta clonotypes that the gDNA method yielded from a handful of donors. In its TCRdb copy, this immuneACCESS table keeps in-frame sequences only and misses some clones. Where compared with another copy, unresolved V genes explain less than half of these, and the others have no known cause. D and trimming were read from the DNA, whereas the V and J calls and clone size are those reported in that table. This sample comprises a few million clones, 85% to 95% of them detected only once. Over 0.12% of the sample is held by the ten biggest clonotypes.

Healthy HIV-negative adults with no recently reported acute infections or vaccinations were included as donors. Every donor was a Caucasian adult residing in Nashville, Tennessee, USA. CD4+ T cells were enriched through magnetic negative selection, after which naive cells were positively selected on CD45RA and the remaining negative fraction served as the memory subset. Blood was collected by leukapheresis, and PBMCs were isolated by Ficoll-Histopaque density gradient centrifugation and then cryopreserved in liquid nitrogen vapor phase. Analytical flow cytometry was used to check the purity and quantity of each magnetically sorted T cell population. From each sorted fraction, genomic DNA was isolated and quantified by UV absorbance on a Nanodrop 2000c.

Sample: naive CD4+ T cells sorted from blood. The cell subset or site label for this specimen denotes: CD45RA+ positively selected. This chain joins TRBV6-1 to TRBJ2-7; no D segment can be confidently identified. This clonotype originated in a man between 18 and 29 years old in good health. DNA sequence: TGTGCCAGCAGTGACGGCTACGAGCAGTACTTC. It is translated as CASSDGYEQYF.